This passage covers 13 T cell receptor beta chains from one sample sequenced in a study of T cells expressing NK-cell markers. TCRdb reprocessed the 5' RACE reads; each CDR3 protein has one entry and no DNA is given. The sample has about 300,000 distinct CDR3 sequences. Material for sequencing was blood T cells: a sorted CD56 or NKG2C T cell subset, CD4+ or CD8+ T cells, or bulk PBMC T cells (not recorded which). These receptors all come from a woman between 18 and 70 years old in good health.

The chain employs TRBV20-1 and TRBJ1-5; no DNA is available, so the TRBD1 call from TCRdb remains unchecked. The germline V gene has CDR1 DFQATT and CDR2 SNEGSKA (reference sequence). The CDR3 has 14 residues. The CDR3 sequence is CSARGTQANQPQHF.

The chain carries TRBV20-1 and TRBJ2-7; TCRdb returns TRBD2, unconfirmable since there is no DNA. CDR3 length: 19 residues. The germline CDR1 and CDR2 sequences are DFQATT and SNEGSKA (reference sequence). This CDR3 is CSATTRFPGLAGVGYEQYF.

The gene calls are TRBV24-1 and TRBJ2-1; TCRdb's assignment of TRBD2 cannot be checked, as there is no DNA. This CDR3 spans 14 amino acids. CDR1 and CDR2 from the germline V gene are KGHDR and SFDVKD. The CDR3 sequence is CATSSSGGYNEQFF.

The genes are TRBV30 and TRBJ1-1; TCRdb calls TRBD1, which cannot be checked without DNA. The CDR3 has 14 residues. Germline V lookup: CDR1 GTSNPN, CDR2 SVGIG (reference sequence). CDR3 in amino acids: CAWCHRGRGTEAFF. Full variable domain (remainder filled in from reference TRBV30 and TRBJ1-1): SQTIHQWPATLVQPVGSPLSLECTVEGTSNPNLYWYRQAAGRGLQLLFYSVGIGQISSEVPQNLSASRPQDRQFILSSKKLLLSDSGFYLCAWCHRGRGTEAFFGQGTRLTVV.

This chain connects TRBV20-1 to TRBJ2-3; TCRdb gives TRBD2 as the D gene, but with no DNA this cannot be confirmed. The germline V gene has CDR1 DFQATT and CDR2 SNEGSKA (reference sequence). The CDR3 consists of 14 residues. CDR3 sequence reads: CSATPSGLTDTQYF.

CDR3 in amino acids: CASSTGTSGDEQFF. This chain uses TRBV7-3 with TRBJ2-1; TCRdb picks TRBD2, but there is no DNA to check that call. This CDR3 contains 14 residues. CDR1 and CDR2 from the germline V gene are SGHTA and FQGTGA. Based on the CDR3 plus reference TRBV7-3 and TRBJ2-1, the full variable domain is GAGVSQTPSNKVTEKGKYVELRCDPISGHTALYWYRQSLGQGPEFLIYFQGTGAADDSGLPNDRFFAVRPEGSVSTLKIQRTERGDSAVYLCASSTGTSGDEQFFGPGTRLTVL.

The V gene is TRBV4-2, the J gene TRBJ2-7. The CDR3 sequence is 14 residues long. Germline CDR1 LGHNA, CDR2 YNFKEQ. CDR3 sequence: CASSQEGTSYEQYF.

The chain employs TRBV20-1 and TRBJ1-5. This CDR3 is 14 amino acids long. The V gene's germline CDR1 is DFQATT and CDR2 SNEGSKA (reference sequence). CDR3 amino acids: CSVDGGALNQPQHF.

CDR3 protein: CASSPPGGGHNNEQFF. The chain uses TRBV3-1 and TRBJ2-1; TCRdb gives TRBD2 as the D gene, but with no DNA this cannot be confirmed. The length of the CDR3 is 16 residues. Germline V CDR1 and CDR2: LGHDT, YNNKEL (reference sequence).

The chain joins TRBV12-3 or TRBV12-4 to TRBJ1-1; TCRdb designates TRBD1, a call that cannot be tested without DNA. The CDR3 runs to 14 residues. The CDR3 sequence: CASSFRTGGTEAFF.

This chain connects TRBV7-2 to TRBJ2-5. CDR1 is SGHTA and CDR2 is FQGNSA in the germline V gene. The CDR3 is made up of 12 amino acids. The CDR3 sequence: CASSYILETQYF.

V gene TRBV14 combines with J gene TRBJ1-2; TCRdb selects TRBD1, and the lack of DNA leaves this call unchecked. This CDR3 is 13 amino acids long. Germline V lookup: CDR1 SGHDN, CDR2 FVKESK. CDR3 region: CASSQQGNYGYTF.

The chain is built from TRBV4-2 and TRBJ1-2; TCRdb designates TRBD1, a call that cannot be tested without DNA. The CDR3 length is 15 residues. Germline V lookup: CDR1 LGHNA, CDR2 YNFKEQ. Here the CDR3 reads CASTTTGTGGLGYTF.